This T cell receptor (beta chain) was identified in a study of cytomegalovirus exposure and HLA in healthy donors. Looked up from germline, CDR1 is GTSNPN and CDR2 is SVGIG (reference sequence). Trimming took 1 base from V and 6 from J, leaving 19 bases between them. The CDR3 spans 15 residues. As to this clone: Its antigen is unidentified.

The PCR used 60 Vbeta and 13 Jbeta primers. Clones were sequenced by immunoSEQ multiplex PCR, and TCRdb holds only the in-frame ones, with some missing. The sample yields some 110,000 clones, nearly 75% seen once. Study-wide results and caveats: As was reported, the classifier diagnosed cytomegalovirus status with high specificity and sensitivity. There were some public TCRs occurring in many donors, but most TCR sequences were rare. Presence/absence analyses treated sequencing depth as roughly uniform across donors.

Each of the donors was a healthy bone marrow donor. The receptor was derived from a man in his thirties or forties in good health and CMV-seropositive. Sequenced: PBMCs. V gene TRBV30 combines with J gene TRBJ2-7; D is possibly TRBD1 (6 bases). The CDR3 nucleotides are TGTGCCTGGAGTGCGCCCGGACAGTTTGGCTCCGAGCAGTACTTC. Residues: CAWSAPGQFGSEQYF.